This TCR beta chain comes out of a study of blood T cell repertoires in COVID-19. About the study: T cells, B-cell-depleted T cells, or PBMCs supplied cDNA or gDNA.

The CDR3 loop spans 13 amino acids. Between the trimmed V and J ends, which lost 5 bases and 4 bases, there was a span of 10 bases. CDR1 is SGHAT and CDR2 is FQNNGV in the germline V gene. Generated by immunoSEQ multiplex PCR, the TCRdb table keeps only in-frame clones and is missing some. The table shows 120,000 to 150,000 clones, with around 81% occurring only once. The sequenced sample consisted of peripheral blood. The gene calls are TRBV11-2 and TRBJ2-3; possible D gene TRBD2, 5 bases. This receptor was obtained from a human donor with acute or convalescent COVID-19. The donor label of this sample is uncertain. The CDR3 sequence: CASSPSRADTQYF. The CDR3 region has the DNA TGTGCCAGCAGCCCCTCGAGGGCAGATACGCAGTATTTT.